The rows below give T cell receptor beta chains drawn from one sample of a study of T cells in Graves' hyperthyroidism and ophthalmopathy. TCRdb re-called the multiplex PCR reads through MiXCR, storing one row per CDR3 protein. This sample has more than 500,000 distinct CDR3 sequences, with roughly 16% found just once. Sequenced sample: blood. The receptor source for this set is a woman in her 30s with Graves' hyperthyroidism. CDR3s include the opening cysteine and the closing phenylalanine or tryptophan. Clone size is not always given. Where it is, it says once, few, many or a class for expanded clones.

v_call: TRBV18
j_call: TRBJ2-7
clone_size: .
cdr3_aa: CASSPPIPGNEQYF

v_call: TRBV27
j_call: TRBJ1-4
clone_size: .
cdr3_aa: CASSLTGQGPLNEKLFF

v_call: TRBV5-1
j_call: TRBJ1-1
clone_size: many
cdr3_aa: CASSFGTQGTEAFF

v_call: TRBV6-1
j_call: TRBJ2-1
clone_size: many
cdr3_aa: CASSAAGGTYNEQFF

v_call: TRBV20-1
j_call: TRBJ2-3
clone_size: many
cdr3_aa: CSAGRSSTDTQYF

v_call: TRBV29-1
j_call: TRBJ2-1
clone_size: .
cdr3_aa: CSVIFRTSYNEQFF

v_call: TRBV28
j_call: TRBJ1-1
clone_size: few
cdr3_aa: CASSLLPGQNTEAFF

v_call: TRBV30
j_call: TRBJ1-1
clone_size: few
cdr3_aa: CAWSVHTNTEAFF

v_call: TRBV6-6
j_call: TRBJ2-2
clone_size: many
cdr3_aa: CASSYSGLAGEWPRPGELFF

v_call: TRBV28
j_call: TRBJ2-3
clone_size: .
cdr3_aa: CASSSNPQEYF

v_call: TRBV4-2
j_call: TRBJ2-7
clone_size: few
cdr3_aa: CASSQGADAYEQYF

v_call: TRBV20-1
j_call: TRBJ2-1
clone_size: few
cdr3_aa: CSRFRALPHNEQFF

v_call: TRBV6-1
j_call: TRBJ2-7
clone_size: many
cdr3_aa: CASMRAGVNYEQYF

v_call: TRBV20-1
j_call: TRBJ2-2
clone_size: .
cdr3_aa: CSARDGTHRVGELFF

v_call: TRBV3-2
j_call: TRBJ2-7
clone_size: .
cdr3_aa: CASSQDAGTGFRYEQCF

v_call: TRBV2
j_call: TRBJ2-7
clone_size: many
cdr3_aa: CASRTGDEQYF

v_call: TRBV27
j_call: TRBJ1-1
clone_size: many
cdr3_aa: CASSLSLGNTEAFF

v_call: TRBV7-2
j_call: TRBJ2-7
clone_size: few
cdr3_aa: CASSLGSWGLEQYF

v_call: TRBV30
j_call: TRBJ2-1
clone_size: .
cdr3_aa: CAWWVGRRDEQFF

v_call: TRBV5-6
j_call: TRBJ2-7
clone_size: few
cdr3_aa: CASSSGTETYEQYF

v_call: TRBV7-8
j_call: TRBJ2-3
clone_size: many
cdr3_aa: CASSGGTSLSTDTQYF

v_call: TRBV30
j_call: TRBJ1-5
clone_size: many
cdr3_aa: CAWSVGDAKSQHF

v_call: TRBV20-1
j_call: TRBJ2-7
clone_size: few
cdr3_aa: CSARGLAGGLSSYEQYF

v_call: TRBV5-1
j_call: TRBJ1-5
clone_size: many
cdr3_aa: CASSWGTGGGQPQHF

v_call: TRBV18
j_call: TRBJ2-1
clone_size: few
cdr3_aa: CASFTRTAGYNEQFF